This T cell receptor (beta chain) emerged from a study of cytomegalovirus exposure and HLA in healthy donors. Method: immunoSEQ multiplex PCR; TCRdb's copy keeps in-frame clones and lacks some. In the table there are roughly 90,000 clones, around 85% of which are singletons. Study-level results: The study listed under 200 cytomegalovirus-associated TCR beta chains.

In this sample, this clone turned up once. Antigen specificity is unknown. V lost 2 bases and J lost 4, with 6 bases in between. The CDR3 loop spans 13 amino acids. Germline lookup yields CDR1 SNHLY and CDR2 FYNNEI. The donors formed part of the roughly 110-subject validation cohort, distinct from the approximately 670-subject first cohort. Sequenced input: PBMCs. The TCR originated in a man in his late teens or twenties in good health and CMV-seropositive. The rearrangement uses TRBV2 and TRBJ2-1; D uncertain. Here the CDR3 reads CASSESPYNEQFF. The CDR3 DNA follows: TGTGCCAGCAGTGAATCTCCTTACAATGAGCAGTTCTTC.